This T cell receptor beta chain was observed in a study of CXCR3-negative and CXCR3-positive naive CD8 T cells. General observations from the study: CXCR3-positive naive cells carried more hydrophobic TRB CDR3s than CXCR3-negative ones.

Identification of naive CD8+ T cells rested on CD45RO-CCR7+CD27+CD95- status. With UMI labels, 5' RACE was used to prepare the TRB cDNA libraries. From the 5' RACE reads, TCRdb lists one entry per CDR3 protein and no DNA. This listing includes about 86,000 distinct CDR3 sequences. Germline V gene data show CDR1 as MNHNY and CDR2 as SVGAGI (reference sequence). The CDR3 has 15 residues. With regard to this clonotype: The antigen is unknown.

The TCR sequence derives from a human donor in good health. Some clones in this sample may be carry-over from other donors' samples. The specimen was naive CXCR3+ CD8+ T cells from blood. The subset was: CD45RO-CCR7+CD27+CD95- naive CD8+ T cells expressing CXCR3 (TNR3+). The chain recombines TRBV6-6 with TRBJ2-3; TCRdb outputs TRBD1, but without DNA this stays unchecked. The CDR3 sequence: CASSYGQISTDTQYF.